This TCR beta chain was recovered during a study of blood T cells in healthy people across ages. CDR1 is SGHTA, CDR2 FQGNSA, per germline. J gave up 8 bases and V 5 bases, and 15 bases lay outside the gene matches. The CDR3 is 17 residues long. For the second PCR, which ran for 7 to 11 cycles, a sample-barcoded 5' primer and a J-beta primer mix were used. TCRdb re-called the 5' RACE reads with MiXCR, one entry per CDR3 protein. The data hold about 1,800,000 distinct CDR3 sequences, with roughly 27% observed a single time. Total RNA was extracted at no less than 6 micrograms per sample. This clonotype was picked up a small number of times.

The clonotype originates from a woman between 25 and 40 years old in good health. Sequencing used blood. The chain joins TRBV7-2 to TRBJ1-4; 9 bases align to TRBD1. CDR3 DNA sequence: TGTGCCAGCAGCCGACCCGCCCCCGGGACAGGGTGGGAAAAACTGTTTTTT. Translation: CASSRPAPGTGWEKLFF.